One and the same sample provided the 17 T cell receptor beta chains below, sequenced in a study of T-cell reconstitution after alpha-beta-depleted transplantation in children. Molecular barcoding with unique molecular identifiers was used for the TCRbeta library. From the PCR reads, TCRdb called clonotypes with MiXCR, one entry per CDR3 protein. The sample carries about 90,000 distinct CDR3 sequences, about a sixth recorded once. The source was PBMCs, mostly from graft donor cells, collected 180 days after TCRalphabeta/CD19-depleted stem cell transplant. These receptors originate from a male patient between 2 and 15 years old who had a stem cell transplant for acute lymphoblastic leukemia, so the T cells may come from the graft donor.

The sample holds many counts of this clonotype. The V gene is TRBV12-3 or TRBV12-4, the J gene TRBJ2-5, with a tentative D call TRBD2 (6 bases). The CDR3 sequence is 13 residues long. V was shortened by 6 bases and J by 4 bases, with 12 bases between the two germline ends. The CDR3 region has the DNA TGTGCCAGCAGGGAGGGTACCGGAGAGACCCAGTACTTC. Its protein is CASREGTGETQYF.

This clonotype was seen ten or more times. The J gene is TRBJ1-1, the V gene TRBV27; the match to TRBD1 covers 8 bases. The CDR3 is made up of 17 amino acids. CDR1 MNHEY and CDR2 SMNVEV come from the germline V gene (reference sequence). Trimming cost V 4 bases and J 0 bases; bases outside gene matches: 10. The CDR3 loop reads CASSSYSTGGMNTEAFF. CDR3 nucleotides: TGTGCCAGCAGTTCTTATAGCACAGGGGGAATGAACACTGAAGCTTTCTTT.

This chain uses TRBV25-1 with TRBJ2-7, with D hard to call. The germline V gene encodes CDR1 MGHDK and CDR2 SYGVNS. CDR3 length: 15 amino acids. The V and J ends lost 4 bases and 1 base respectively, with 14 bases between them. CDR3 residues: CASSGGETVSYEQYF. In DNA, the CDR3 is TGTGCCAGCAGTGGGGGTGAGACGGTTTCCTACGAGCAGTACTTC.

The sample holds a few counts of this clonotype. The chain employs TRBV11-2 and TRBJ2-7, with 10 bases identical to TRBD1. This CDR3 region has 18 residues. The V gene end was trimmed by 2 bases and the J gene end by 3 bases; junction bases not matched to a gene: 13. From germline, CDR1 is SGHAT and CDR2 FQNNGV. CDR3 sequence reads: CASSLLLGPGDRGYEQYF. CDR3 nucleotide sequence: TGTGCCAGCAGCTTATTATTGGGGCCCGGGGACAGGGGCTACGAGCAGTACTTC.

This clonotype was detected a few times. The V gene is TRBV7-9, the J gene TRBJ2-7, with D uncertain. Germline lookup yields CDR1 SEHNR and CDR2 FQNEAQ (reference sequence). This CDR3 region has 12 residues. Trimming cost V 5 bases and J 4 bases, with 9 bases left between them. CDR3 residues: CASSQTIYEQYF. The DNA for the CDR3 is TGTGCCAGCAGCCAGACGATTTACGAGCAGTACTTC.

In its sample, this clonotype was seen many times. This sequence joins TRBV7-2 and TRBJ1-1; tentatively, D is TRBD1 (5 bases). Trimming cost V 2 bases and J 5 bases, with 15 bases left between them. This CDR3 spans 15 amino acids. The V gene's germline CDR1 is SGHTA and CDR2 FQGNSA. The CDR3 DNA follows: TGTGCCAGCAGCTTAAATTGGGCAGGGCGTACTGAAGCTTTCTTT. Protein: CASSLNWAGRTEAFF. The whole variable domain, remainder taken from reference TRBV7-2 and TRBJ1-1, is GAGVSQSPSNKVTEKGKDVELRCDPISGHTALYWYRQSLGQGLEFLIYFQGNSAPDKSGLPSDRFSAERTGGSVSTLTIQRTQQEDSAVYLCASSLNWAGRTEAFFGQGTRLTVV.

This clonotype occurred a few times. The CDR3 sequence: CASSFLPGNEQFF. CDR3 DNA: TGTGCCAGCAGCTTCTTACCCGGCAATGAGCAGTTCTTC. The V and J genes are TRBV7-9 and TRBJ2-1; D not certain. From germline, CDR1 is SEHNR and CDR2 FQNEAQ (reference sequence). The CDR3 sequence is 13 residues long. Trimming shortened V by 3 bases and J by 6 bases, and 9 bases separated the two germline ends.

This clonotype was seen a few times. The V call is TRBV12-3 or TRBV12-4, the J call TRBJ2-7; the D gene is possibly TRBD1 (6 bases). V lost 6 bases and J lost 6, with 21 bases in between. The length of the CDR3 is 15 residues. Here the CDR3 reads CASSPGTLTRGEQYF. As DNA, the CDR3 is TGTGCCAGCAGCCCCGGGACACTTACTCGAGGCGAGCAGTACTTC.

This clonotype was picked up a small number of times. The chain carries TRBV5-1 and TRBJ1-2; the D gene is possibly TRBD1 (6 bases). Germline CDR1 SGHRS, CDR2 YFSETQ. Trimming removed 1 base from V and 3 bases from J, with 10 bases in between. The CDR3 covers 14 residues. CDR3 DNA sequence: TGCGCCAGCAGCTTGCTTCCAGGGGACTATGGCTACACCTTC. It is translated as CASSLLPGDYGYTF. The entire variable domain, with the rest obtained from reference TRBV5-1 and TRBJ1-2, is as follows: KAGVTQTPRYLIKTRGQQVTLSCSPISGHRSVSWYQQTPGQGLQFLFEYFSETQRNKGNFPGRFSGRQFSNSRSEMNVSTLELGDSALYLCASSLLPGDYGYTFGSGTRLTVV.

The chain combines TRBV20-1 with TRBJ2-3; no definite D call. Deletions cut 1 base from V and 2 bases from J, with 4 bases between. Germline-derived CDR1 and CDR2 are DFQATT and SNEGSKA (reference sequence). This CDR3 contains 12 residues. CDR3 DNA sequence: TGCAGTGCTAGAGCGGACACAGATACGCAGTATTTT. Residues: CSARADTDTQYF.

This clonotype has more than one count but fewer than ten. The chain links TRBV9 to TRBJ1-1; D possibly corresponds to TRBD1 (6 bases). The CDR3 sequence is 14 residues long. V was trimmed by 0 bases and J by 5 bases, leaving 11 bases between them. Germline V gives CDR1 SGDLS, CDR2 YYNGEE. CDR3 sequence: CASSVEGGRTEAFF. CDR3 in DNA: TGTGCCAGCAGCGTAGAAGGGGGGAGGACTGAAGCTTTCTTT.

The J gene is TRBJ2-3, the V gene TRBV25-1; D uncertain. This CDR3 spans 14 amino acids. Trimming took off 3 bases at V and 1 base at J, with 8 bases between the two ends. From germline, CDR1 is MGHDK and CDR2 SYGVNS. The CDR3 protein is CASSDHKGTDTQYF. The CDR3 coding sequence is TGTGCCAGCAGTGATCATAAAGGCACAGATACGCAGTATTTT.

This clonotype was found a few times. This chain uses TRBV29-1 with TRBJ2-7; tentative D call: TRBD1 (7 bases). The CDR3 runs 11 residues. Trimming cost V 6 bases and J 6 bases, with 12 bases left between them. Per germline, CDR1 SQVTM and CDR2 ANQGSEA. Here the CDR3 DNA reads TGCAGCGTAACCCAGGGGGGCGAGCAGTACTTC. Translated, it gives CSVTQGGEQYF.

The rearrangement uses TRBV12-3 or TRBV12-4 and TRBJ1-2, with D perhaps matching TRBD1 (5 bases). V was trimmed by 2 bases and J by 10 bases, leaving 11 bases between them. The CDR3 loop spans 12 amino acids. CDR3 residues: CASSLQGSDYTF. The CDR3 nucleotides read TGTGCCAGCAGTTTACAGGGAAGTGACTACACCTTC.

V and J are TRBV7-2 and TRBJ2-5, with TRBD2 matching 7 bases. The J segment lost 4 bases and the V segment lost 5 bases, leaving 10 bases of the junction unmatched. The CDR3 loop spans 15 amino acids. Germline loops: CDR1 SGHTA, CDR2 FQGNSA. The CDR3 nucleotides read TGTGCCAGCAGCCCCCAGGCCCCGGGGGGAGAGACCCAGTACTTC. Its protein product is CASSPQAPGGETQYF.

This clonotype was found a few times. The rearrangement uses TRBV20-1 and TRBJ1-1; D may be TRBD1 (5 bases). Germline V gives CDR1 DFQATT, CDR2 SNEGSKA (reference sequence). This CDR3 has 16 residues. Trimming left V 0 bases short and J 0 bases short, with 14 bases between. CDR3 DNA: TGCAGTGCTAGAGATGTACAGGCCTCCATGAACACTGAAGCTTTCTTT. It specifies CSARDVQASMNTEAFF.

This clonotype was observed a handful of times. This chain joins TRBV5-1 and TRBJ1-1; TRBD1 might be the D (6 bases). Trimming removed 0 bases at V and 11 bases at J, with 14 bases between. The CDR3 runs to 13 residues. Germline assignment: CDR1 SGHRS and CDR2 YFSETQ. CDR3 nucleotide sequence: TGCGCCAGCAGCTTGGCCAACAGGGTCGACGCTTTCTTT. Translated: CASSLANRVDAFF.